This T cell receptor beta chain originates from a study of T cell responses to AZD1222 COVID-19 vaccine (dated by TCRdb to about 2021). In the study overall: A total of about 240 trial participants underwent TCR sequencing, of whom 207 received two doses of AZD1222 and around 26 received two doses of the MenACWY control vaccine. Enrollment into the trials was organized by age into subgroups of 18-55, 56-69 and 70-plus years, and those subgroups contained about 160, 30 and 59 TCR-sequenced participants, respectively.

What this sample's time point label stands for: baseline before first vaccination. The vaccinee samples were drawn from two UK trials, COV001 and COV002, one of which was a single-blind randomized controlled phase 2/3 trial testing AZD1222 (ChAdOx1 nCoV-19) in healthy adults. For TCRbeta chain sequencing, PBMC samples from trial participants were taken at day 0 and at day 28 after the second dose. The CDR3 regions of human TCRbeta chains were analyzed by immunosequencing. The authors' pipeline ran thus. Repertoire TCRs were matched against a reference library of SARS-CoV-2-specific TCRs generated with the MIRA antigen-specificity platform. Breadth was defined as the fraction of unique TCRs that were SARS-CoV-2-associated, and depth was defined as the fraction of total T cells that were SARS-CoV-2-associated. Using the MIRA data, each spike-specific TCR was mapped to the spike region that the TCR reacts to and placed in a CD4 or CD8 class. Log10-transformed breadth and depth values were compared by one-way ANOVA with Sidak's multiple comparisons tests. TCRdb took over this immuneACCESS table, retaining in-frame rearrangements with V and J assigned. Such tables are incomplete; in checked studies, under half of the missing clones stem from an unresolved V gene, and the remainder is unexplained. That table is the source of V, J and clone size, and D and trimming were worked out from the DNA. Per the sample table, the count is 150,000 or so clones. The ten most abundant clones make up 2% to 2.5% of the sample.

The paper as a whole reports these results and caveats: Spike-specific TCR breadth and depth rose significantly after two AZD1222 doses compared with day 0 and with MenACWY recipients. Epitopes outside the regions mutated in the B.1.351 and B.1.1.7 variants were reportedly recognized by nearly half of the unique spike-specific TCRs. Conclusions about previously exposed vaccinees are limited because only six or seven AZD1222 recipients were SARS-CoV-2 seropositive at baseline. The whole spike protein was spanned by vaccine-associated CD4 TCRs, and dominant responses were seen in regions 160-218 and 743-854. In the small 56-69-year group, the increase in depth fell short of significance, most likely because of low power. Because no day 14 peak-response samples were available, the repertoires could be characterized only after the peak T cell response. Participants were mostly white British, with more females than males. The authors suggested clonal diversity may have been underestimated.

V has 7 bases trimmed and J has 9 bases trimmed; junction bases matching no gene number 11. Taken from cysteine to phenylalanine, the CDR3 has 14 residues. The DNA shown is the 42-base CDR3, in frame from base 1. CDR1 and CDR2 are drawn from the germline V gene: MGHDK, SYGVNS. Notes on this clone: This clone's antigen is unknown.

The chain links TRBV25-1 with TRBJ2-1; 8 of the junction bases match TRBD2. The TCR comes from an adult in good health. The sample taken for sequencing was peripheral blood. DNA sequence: TGTGCCAGCATCTTAAGCGGGGGTTCTGGTGAGCAGTTCTTC. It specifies CASILSGGSGEQFF.